What follows are 16 T cell receptor beta chains derived from one specimen sequenced in a study of T cell changes during pregnancy in multiple sclerosis. TCRdb keeps only in-frame clones here, not all; method: immunoSEQ multiplex PCR. The profile shows tens of thousands of clones, around 92% of them singletons. The sequences come from CD4+ T cells from peripheral blood mononuclear cells, collected after pregnancy. The receptors derive from a female donor in good health, enrolled as a control in a pregnancy study.

The chain is built from TRBV4-3 and TRBJ2-1, with D possibly TRBD1 on 6 matching bases. The V end lost 3 bases, the J end lost 2 bases, and 8 bases lay between the germline ends. Per the germline V gene, CDR1 is LGHNA and CDR2 is YSLEER. The CDR3 is made up of 14 amino acids. CDR3: CASSHEGAYNEQFF. CDR3 bases: TGCGCCAGCAGCCACGAGGGGGCCTACAATGAGCAGTTCTTC.

The J gene is TRBJ2-5, the V gene TRBV5-4; D unresolved. The CDR3 consists of 13 residues. V was pared by 0 bases and J by 5 bases, with 8 bases between. Germline CDR1 SGHNT, CDR2 YYREEE (reference sequence). CDR3 sequence reads: CASSLAIQETQYF. In DNA, the CDR3 is TGTGCCAGCAGCTTGGCCATCCAGGAGACCCAGTACTTC.

The V call is TRBV7-8, the J call TRBJ1-3, with TRBD1 matching over 7 bases. This CDR3 is built from 18 residues. The germline V gene has CDR1 SGHVS and CDR2 FQNEAQ. V dropped 1 base and J dropped 0; count of bases not matched to a gene: 9. The CDR3 nucleotides are TGTGCCAGCAGCTTAGGGGCTAGGACAGGTCTCTCTGGAAACACCATATATTTT. Its protein product is CASSLGARTGLSGNTIYF.

CDR3 in DNA: TGTGCCAGCAGCCGGGAGACCGACCCTGGAAACACCATATATTTT. Translation: CASSRETDPGNTIYF. The chain recombines TRBV4-2 with TRBJ1-3, with D hard to call. CDR3 length: 15 residues. Trimming cost V 4 bases and J 2 bases, with 12 bases left between them. Germline loops: CDR1 LGHNA, CDR2 YNFKEQ.

DNA for the CDR3: TGTGCCAGTAGCTATGGGACAGGGGTGTATGGCTACACCTTC. As protein: CASSYGTGVYGYTF. This chain uses TRBV19 with TRBJ1-2, with 10 positions matching TRBD1. The CDR3 covers 14 residues. CDR1 and CDR2 from the germline V gene are LNHDA and SQIVND (reference sequence). Germline trimming cut 6 bases from V and 5 bases from J; bases unmatched to any gene: 6.

This sequence joins TRBV14 and TRBJ1-3; D unresolved. This CDR3 comprises 13 residues. The germline gives CDR1 SGHDN, CDR2 FVKESK. Trimming cost V 4 bases and J 3 bases, with 7 bases left between them. The CDR3 nucleotides are TGTGCCAGCAGCCGGGAGCTTGGAAACACCATATATTTT. Its protein is CASSRELGNTIYF.

The V and J genes are TRBV5-1 and TRBJ2-1; possible D gene TRBD2, 6 bases. The germline V gene has CDR1 SGHRS and CDR2 YFSETQ. V was pared by 6 bases and J by 6 bases, with 10 bases between. CDR3 length: 12 residues. The CDR3 sequence is CASTGGFNEQFF. CDR3 coding DNA: TGCGCCAGCACCGGGGGTTTCAATGAGCAGTTCTTC.

The chain has TRBV9 and TRBJ2-3, with 10 positions matching TRBD2. Germline V CDR1 and CDR2: SGDLS, YYNGEE. CDR3 length: 15 residues. The J segment lost 3 bases and the V segment lost 3 bases, leaving 4 bases of the junction unmatched. In nucleotides, the CDR3 is TGTGCCAGCAGCGGGGAGCGGGGGGGGACAGATACGCAGTATTTT. It codes for CASSGERGGTDTQYF.

V is TRBV29-1 and J is TRBJ1-3, with 8 bases identical to TRBD1. Germline loops: CDR1 SQVTM, CDR2 ANQGSEA. Trimming removed 8 bases from V and 4 bases from J; junction bases left unmatched: 4. The CDR3 runs to 12 residues. The CDR3 region is CSIRTGGNTIYF. CDR3 coding DNA: TGCAGCATACGGACAGGGGGAAACACCATATATTTT.

The chain recombines TRBV28 with TRBJ1-5; the match to TRBD1 covers 8 bases. The V and J ends lost 4 bases and 5 bases, in that order; junction bases with no gene match: 10. The germline CDR1 and CDR2 sequences are MDHEN and SYDVKM. The CDR3 runs 16 residues. CDR3 in amino acids: CASSYLAGQGHQPQHF. DNA of the CDR3: TGTGCCAGCAGTTATTTGGCCGGACAGGGCCATCAGCCCCAGCATTTT.

This clone appeared a single time. The gene calls are TRBV18 and TRBJ1-4; D unresolved. The CDR3 has 16 residues. V was pared by 3 bases and J by 4 bases, with 15 bases between. Germline V lookup: CDR1 KGHSH, CDR2 LQKENI. DNA for the CDR3: TGTGCCAGCTCACCCGTGGCTGGACTCAGTAATGAAAAACTGTTTTTT. Protein sequence: CASSPVAGLSNEKLFF.

The chain links TRBV19 to TRBJ2-7; TRBD2 aligns across 8 bases. The CDR3 extends over 14 amino acids. From germline, CDR1 is LNHDA and CDR2 SQIVND (reference sequence). The trim removed 4 bases at V and 4 bases at J, leaving 6 bases unmatched. This chain's CDR3 is CASSSQRGMYEQYF. In DNA, the CDR3 is TGTGCCAGTAGTAGCCAGCGGGGGATGTACGAGCAGTACTTC. Combining the CDR3 with reference TRBV19 and TRBJ2-7 gives the whole variable domain DGGITQSPKYLFRKEGQNVTLSCEQNLNHDAMYWYRQDPGQGLRLIYYSQIVNDFQKGDIAEGYSVSREKKESFPLTVTSAQKNPTAFYLCASSSQRGMYEQYFGPGTRLTVT.

The chain recombines TRBV18 with TRBJ1-3, with D unresolved. The V gene's germline CDR1 is KGHSH and CDR2 LQKENI. Between the trimmed V and J ends, which lost 1 base and 3 bases, there was a span of 13 bases. This CDR3 has 16 amino acids. CDR3 region: CASSPQRQVNGNTIYF. In DNA form, the CDR3 reads TGTGCCAGCTCACCACAGCGGCAGGTTAATGGAAACACCATATATTTT.

The rearrangement joins TRBV18 to TRBJ1-6; D ambiguous. This CDR3 spans 16 amino acids. Germline V lookup: CDR1 KGHSH, CDR2 LQKENI. V was shortened by 4 bases and J by 0 bases, with 10 bases between the two germline ends. CDR3 loop: CASSRGLSSYNSPLHF. In DNA, the CDR3 is TGTGCCAGCTCACGAGGGTTAAGCTCCTATAATTCACCCCTCCACTTT.

This chain uses TRBV7-9 with TRBJ2-1; D is unclear. CDR3 length: 12 residues. Per the germline V gene, CDR1 is SEHNR and CDR2 is FQNEAQ (reference sequence). V was shortened by 1 base and J by 7 bases, with 5 bases between the two germline ends. The DNA for the CDR3 is TGTGCCAGCAGCTTAGTGAGGAATGAGCAGTTCTTC. Amino acid sequence: CASSLVRNEQFF.

This clone was seen once. The V gene is TRBV18, the J gene TRBJ1-6; TRBD1 agrees at 8 bases. Germline loops: CDR1 KGHSH, CDR2 LQKENI. CDR3 length equals 16 residues. V gave up 3 bases and J gave up 7 bases; unmatched junction bases: 8. The DNA for the CDR3 is TGTGCCAGCTCACCCCCGACAGGGGCGAGGAATTCACCCCTCCACTTT. Translating gives CASSPPTGARNSPLHF.